One sample yielded the 31 T cell receptor beta chains listed below, sequenced in a study of blood T cell repertoires in COVID-19. Data came from immunoSEQ multiplex PCR; TCRdb stores just in-frame clones and leaves some out. In the table there are over 250,000 clones, roughly 84% of which are singletons. The sequenced sample was peripheral blood. These receptors were collected from a human donor with COVID-19, enrolled during active disease. The donor label of this sample is uncertain.

In this sample, this clone turned up a few times. V and J are TRBV28 and TRBJ2-7; D unresolved. The CDR3 extends over 15 amino acids. The germline CDR1 and CDR2 sequences are MDHEN and SYDVKM. V was cut by 4 bases and J by 2 bases, with 15 bases left in between. This CDR3 is CASSSPSGGPYEQYF. Written as DNA, the CDR3 is TGTGCCAGCAGTTCCCCCAGTGGTGGGCCCTACGAGCAGTACTTC.

Concerning this clone itself: The sample has other DNA sequences that encode this CDR3 too. The rearrangement uses TRBV19 and TRBJ1-2, with D maybe TRBD1 (5 bases). The CDR3 length is 14 residues. The germline V and J ends were trimmed by 3 bases and 2 bases, with 10 bases remaining between them. The V gene's germline CDR1 is LNHDA and CDR2 SQIVND (reference sequence). DNA for the CDR3: TGTGCCAGTAGTATCGGCAGGGTAAACTATGGCTACACCTTC. This sequence encodes CASSIGRVNYGYTF.

This chain uses TRBV13 with TRBJ2-5; 9 nucleotides agree with TRBD2. From germline, CDR1 is PRHDT and CDR2 FYEKMQ (reference sequence). The V and J ends lost 8 bases and 6 bases, in that order; junction bases with no gene match: 10. This CDR3 contains 14 residues. The CDR3 protein is CASGRREGHKTQYF. The DNA for the CDR3 is TGTGCCAGCGGGCGGCGGGAGGGCCATAAGACCCAGTACTTC.

Here the CDR3 DNA reads TGTGCCAGCAGGGACAGGATGAGCTCTGGAAACACCATATATTTT. It encodes CASRDRMSSGNTIYF. The chain links TRBV6-5 to TRBJ1-3, with TRBD1 identical over 7 bases. The germline V gene encodes CDR1 MNHEY and CDR2 SVGAGI. The CDR3 consists of 15 residues. Trimming took 6 bases from V and 0 from J; bases not matched to a gene: 5.

This clone appeared once. The chain carries TRBV5-1 and TRBJ2-5; weak D call: TRBD2 (6 bases). V lost 4 bases and J 5 bases, leaving 15 bases between the germline ends. The CDR3 loop spans 14 amino acids. CDR1 SGHRS and CDR2 YFSETQ come from the germline V gene. CDR3 coding DNA: TGCGCCAGCAGCCCGGACGGAGGGTGGGAGACCCAGTACTTC. This translates into CASSPDGGWETQYF.

The CDR3 DNA follows: TGTGCCAGCACTAGGGTCGTGACAGGGCGGCTTTACGAGCAGTACTTC. It translates to CASTRVVTGRLYEQYF. This chain links TRBV2 with TRBJ2-7, with 7 bases identical to TRBD1. From germline, CDR1 is SNHLY and CDR2 FYNNEI. With V trimmed by 7 bases and J by 4 bases, 16 bases remained unmatched. This CDR3 is built from 16 residues.

J is TRBJ2-3 and V is TRBV6-6; 7 bases line up with TRBD2. The CDR3 is 14 amino acids. Germline assignment: CDR1 MNHNY and CDR2 SVGAGI (reference sequence). V shed 10 bases and J 1 base; nucleotides not matched to a gene: 8. The CDR3 DNA is TGTGCCATCTCTAGCGGAGTTGGCACAGATACGCAGTATTTT. It codes for CAISSGVGTDTQYF.

The V gene is TRBV28, the J gene TRBJ2-3; 7 bases map to TRBD2. The ends lost 8 bases at V and 1 base at J; junction bases unmatched: 9. CDR1 is MDHEN and CDR2 is SYDVKM in the germline V gene. This CDR3 spans 15 amino acids. The CDR3 loop reads CASPPGGSRTDTQYF. CDR3 coding DNA: TGTGCCAGCCCCCCAGGCGGGAGCCGCACAGATACGCAGTATTTT.

The rearrangement uses TRBV25-1 and TRBJ1-2; 8 nucleotides match TRBD1. Per the germline V gene, CDR1 is MGHDK and CDR2 is SYGVNS. The CDR3 extends over 14 amino acids. Trimming removed 5 bases from V and 4 bases from J; junction bases left unmatched: 6. In nucleotides, the CDR3 is TGTGCCAGCAGTCAGGGGGCGAATCGCTATGGCTACACCTTC. It translates to CASSQGANRYGYTF.

This clone was recorded a few times. V is TRBV11-2 and J is TRBJ2-3, with 13 positions matching TRBD2. The V gene's germline CDR1 is SGHAT and CDR2 FQNNGV. The junction had 13 bases not matched to a gene; V was cut back by 1 base and J by 6 bases. The CDR3 sequence is 19 residues long. In nucleotides, the CDR3 is TGTGCCAGCAGCTTAGCCCCCCCAGGACTAGCGGGAGTTGGCGATACGCAGTATTTT. It specifies CASSLAPPGLAGVGDTQYF.

The chain couples TRBV5-1 to TRBJ1-2; D might be TRBD1 (6 bases). Between the trimmed V and J ends, which lost 3 bases and 7 bases, there was a span of 19 bases. This CDR3 region has 15 residues. Germline V gene sequence: CDR1 SGHRS, CDR2 YFSETQ. The CDR3 loop is CASSSTGRATPGYTF. CDR3 DNA: TGCGCCAGCAGCTCCACAGGGAGGGCCACTCCTGGCTACACCTTC.

J is TRBJ2-7 and V is TRBV30; a weak D match, TRBD2 (6 bases). The V gene lost 3 bases and the J gene lost 2 bases, with 17 bases spanning the gap. Germline CDR1 reads GTSNPN; CDR2 reads SVGIG (reference sequence). This CDR3 is built from 15 residues. Written as DNA, the CDR3 is TGTGCCTGGAGACCCCGTGGTAGCGGAACCTACGAGCAGTACTTC. Its protein product is CAWRPRGSGTYEQYF. The entire variable domain, with the rest obtained from reference TRBV30 and TRBJ2-7, is as follows: SQTIHQWPATLVQPVGSPLSLECTVEGTSNPNLYWYRQAAGRGLQLLFYSVGIGQISSEVPQNLSASRPQDRQFILSSKKLLLSDSGFYLCAWRPRGSGTYEQYFGPGTRLTVT.

In the case of this clone: Other DNA sequences in the same sample also yield this CDR3. The V and J genes are TRBV19 and TRBJ2-7, with D possibly being TRBD2 (6 bases). Per the germline V gene, CDR1 is LNHDA and CDR2 is SQIVND (reference sequence). CDR3 size: 14 residues. The V end lost 1 base, the J end lost 3 bases, and 10 bases lay between the germline ends. The CDR3: CASSIGRGNYEQYF. The CDR3 nucleotides read TGTGCCAGTAGTATAGGGCGGGGCAACTACGAGCAGTACTTC.

V usage is TRBV6-6 and J usage is TRBJ2-2; TRBD1 matches 8 bases. Germline CDR1 MNHNY, CDR2 SVGAGI (reference sequence). CDR3 length: 16 amino acids. The V gene end was trimmed by 5 bases and the J gene end by 4 bases; junction bases not matched to a gene: 9. CDR3 residues: CASSRDQGAGTGELFF. As DNA, the CDR3 is TGTGCCAGCAGTCGAGATCAGGGGGCGGGCACCGGGGAGCTGTTTTTT.

The chain uses TRBV29-1 and TRBJ2-1, with 9 bases fitting TRBD2. There are 14 residues in the CDR3. Germline loops: CDR1 SQVTM, CDR2 ANQGSEA. V was clipped by 2 bases and J by 9 bases; unmatched bases: 8. CDR3 bases: TGCAGCGTTGAATCTAGCGGGGCCCAAACTGAGCAGTTCTTC. Residues: CSVESSGAQTEQFF.

V usage is TRBV2 and J usage is TRBJ1-2; TRBD1 might be the D (5 bases). The CDR3 length is 13 residues. Germline V CDR1 and CDR2: SNHLY, FYNNEI. V dropped 6 bases and J dropped 2 bases, with 10 bases sitting between them. The CDR3 DNA is TGTGCCAGCAGCTGGGGGGGGAACTATGGCTACACCTTC. As protein: CASSWGGNYGYTF.

The chain is built from TRBV19 and TRBJ2-5, with 9 bases fitting TRBD2. V lost 3 bases, J lost 5 bases, and 10 bases stayed unmatched. CDR3 size: 16 residues. Germline CDR1 is LNHDA and CDR2 is SQIVND (reference sequence). CDR3 in DNA: TGTGCCAGTAGTATTCCTAATAGCGGGAGTAGGGAGACCCAGTACTTC. This codes for CASSIPNSGSRETQYF.

J is TRBJ1-1 and V is TRBV19, with a weak D call TRBD1 (6 bases). V was cut by 6 bases and J by 4 bases, with 15 bases left in between. The CDR3 is made up of 14 amino acids. Germline values: CDR1 LNHDA, CDR2 SQIVND (reference sequence). Here the CDR3 reads CASSEDRIFTEAFF. DNA of the CDR3: TGTGCCAGTAGCGAGGACAGAATCTTCACTGAAGCTTTCTTT.

This clone was found a few times. The chain has TRBV30 and TRBJ2-7, with D maybe TRBD2 (6 bases). CDR1 is GTSNPN, CDR2 SVGIG, per germline (reference sequence). The CDR3 covers 15 residues. The V gene lost 0 bases and the J gene lost 0 bases, with 12 bases spanning the gap. The CDR3 DNA reads TGTGCCTGGAGTGTAGGGTCGGGACTCTCCTACGAGCAGTACTTC. It specifies CAWSVGSGLSYEQYF.

The chain links TRBV18 to TRBJ2-1, with 9 bases aligning to TRBD2. CDR3 length: 17 amino acids. The J segment lost 7 bases and the V segment lost 2 bases, leaving 12 bases of the junction unmatched. The germline V gene encodes CDR1 KGHSH and CDR2 LQKENI. The chain's CDR3 is CASSPAAGGPVANEQFF. Here the CDR3 DNA reads TGTGCCAGCTCACCAGCGGCGGGAGGGCCGGTGGCGAATGAGCAGTTCTTC. Looking up the rest from reference TRBV18 and TRBJ2-1 gives the full variable domain: NAGVMQNPRHLVRRRGQEARLRCSPMKGHSHVYWYRQLPEEGLKFMVYLQKENIIDESGMPKERFSAEFPKEGPSILRIQQVVRGDSAAYFCASSPAAGGPVANEQFFGPGTRLTVL.

This chain uses TRBV9 with TRBJ2-1; a possible D gene is TRBD2 (6 bases). This CDR3 comprises 17 residues. Germline-derived CDR1 and CDR2 are SGDLS and YYNGEE. The V and J ends lost 4 bases and 0 bases respectively, with 17 bases between them. The CDR3 DNA sequence: TGTGCCAGCAGCCACACCAGCCGGGACTCCTCCTACAATGAGCAGTTCTTC. This codes for CASSHTSRDSSYNEQFF. The variable domain in full, with the rest retrieved from reference TRBV9 and TRBJ2-1, is DSGVTQTPKHLITATGQRVTLRCSPRSGDLSVYWYQQSLDQGLQFLIQYYNGEERAKGNILERFSAQQFPDLHSELNLSSLELGDSALYFCASSHTSRDSSYNEQFFGPGTRLTVL.

This chain joins TRBV5-1 and TRBJ2-3; perhaps TRBD1 as D (5 bases). The CDR3 is 17 amino acids. From germline, CDR1 is SGHRS and CDR2 YFSETQ. Trimming removed 0 bases at V and 0 bases at J, with 14 bases between. As DNA, the CDR3 is TGCGCCAGCAGCTTGGCCGGAGCAGGGCCTAGCACAGATACGCAGTATTTT. This encodes CASSLAGAGPSTDTQYF.

V and J are TRBV3-1 (or the pseudogene TRBV3-2) and TRBJ2-2; 10 bases map to TRBD1. The CDR3 runs to 15 residues. The V gene end was trimmed by 0 bases and the J gene end by 6 bases; junction bases not matched to a gene: 1. Germline V CDR1 and CDR2: LGHDT, YNNKEL (reference sequence). In DNA, the CDR3 is TGTGCCAGCAGCCAAGACGGGACAGGGGCCGGGGAGCTGTTTTTT. This encodes CASSQDGTGAGELFF.

This chain links TRBV19 with TRBJ1-4; D remains ambiguous. Per germline, CDR1 LNHDA and CDR2 SQIVND (reference sequence). This CDR3 has 16 amino acids. With 4 bases removed from V and 3 bases from J, the gap between germline ends came to 15 bases. CDR3 sequence: CASSRTGRTPNEKLFF. CDR3 nucleotides: TGTGCCAGTAGTAGGACTGGGAGGACTCCTAATGAAAAACTGTTTTTT.

The genes are TRBV10-3 and TRBJ2-2, with D hard to call. This CDR3 spans 15 amino acids. Trimming pared 2 bases from V and 1 base from J, leaving 8 bases between. CDR1 and CDR2 from the germline V gene are ENHRY and SYGVKD. This CDR3 reads CAISELAVNTGELFF. The CDR3 nucleotides are TGTGCCATCAGTGAGCTTGCGGTGAACACCGGGGAGCTGTTTTTT.

CDR3 DNA sequence: TGCAGCGCAAGCGGGACTGCCGCCACAGATACGCAGTATTTT. This encodes CSASGTAATDTQYF. The chain is built from TRBV29-1 and TRBJ2-3; 7 bases are shared with TRBD2. Per germline, CDR1 SQVTM and CDR2 ANQGSEA. V lost 7 bases to trimming and J lost 2 bases; unmatched junction nucleotides: 9. The CDR3 runs 14 residues.

This chain connects TRBV15 to TRBJ2-5; TRBD1 matches 7 bases. Per the germline V gene, CDR1 is LNHNV and CDR2 is YYDKDF (reference sequence). The CDR3 consists of 13 residues. Trimming cost V 3 bases and J 6 bases; bases outside gene matches: 4. The CDR3 DNA reads TGTGCCACCAGCAGGGACAGGAGCCAGACCCAGTACTTC. It is translated as CATSRDRSQTQYF.

This clone was recorded a few times. The chain employs TRBV7-2 and TRBJ1-1; D gene uncertain. The CDR3 is 13 residues long. Germline lookup yields CDR1 SGHTA and CDR2 FQGNSA. The V end was cut by 4 bases, the J end by 3 bases, with 9 bases between. The DNA of the CDR3 is TGTGCCAGCAGCTCCCAGAGGGACACTGAAGCTTTCTTT. Its translation: CASSSQRDTEAFF.

V and J are TRBV6-4 and TRBJ1-2, with D unclear. The germline V gene has CDR1 MRHNA and CDR2 SNTAGT. CDR3 length equals 15 residues. The V end was cut by 0 bases, the J end by 4 bases, with 12 bases between. CDR3 protein: CASSDSGAGPYGYTF. The DNA for the CDR3 is TGTGCCAGCAGTGACTCGGGCGCCGGCCCCTATGGCTACACCTTC.

The V and J genes are TRBV19 and TRBJ1-1, with no clear D. V lost 1 base to trimming and J lost 4 bases, with 10 bases between them. Germline-derived CDR1 and CDR2 are LNHDA and SQIVND (reference sequence). The CDR3 length is 14 residues. CDR3 nucleotide sequence: TGTGCCAGTAGTATAGCCCGGGGTAGCACTGAAGCTTTCTTT. This encodes CASSIARGSTEAFF.

The rearrangement links TRBV28 to TRBJ2-5; a weak D match, TRBD2 (6 bases). The CDR3 consists of 14 residues. Germline V gene sequence: CDR1 MDHEN, CDR2 SYDVKM. V was trimmed by 9 bases and J by 2 bases, leaving 16 bases between them. The CDR3 DNA reads as TGTGCCAGTCTTGGTACCGGACTACAAGAGACCCAGTACTTC. The encoded protein is CASLGTGLQETQYF. The full variable domain, completed using reference TRBV28 and TRBJ2-5, is DVKVTQSSRYLVKRTGEKVFLECVQDMDHENMFWYRQDPGLGLRLIYFSYDVKMKEKGDIPEGYSVSREKKERFSLILESASTNQTSMYLCASLGTGLQETQYFGPGTRLLVL.